Reported below is one T cell receptor beta chain. Its antigen is not known. The data were obtained in a study of OX40 agonist ivuxolimab in advanced cancers. Study as a whole: Cancers in dose escalation were hepatocellular, melanoma, renal cell and head and neck. Participants, 75% to 85% male, averaged roughly 59 years of age, ranging from roughly 20 to 85. General observations from the study: Among expanded peripheral T cells, antigen specificity went undetermined. Clonal expansion in partial responders at 0.1-3.0 mg/kg ranked among the lowest.

Method: immunoSEQ multiplex PCR; TCRdb's copy keeps in-frame clones and lacks some. The sample lists 60,000 to 80,000 clones, 80% to 90% seen once, with around 8.2% in the top ten. The CDR3 runs to 17 residues. Germline V gene lookup returns CDR1 SGHDT and CDR2 YYEEEE. The J segment lost 5 bases and the V segment lost 1 base, leaving 14 bases of the junction unmatched. Sequenced material: CD4+ or CD8+ T cells sorted from blood, taken in a trial of the OX40 agonist ivuxolimab. This sequence originates from an adult with an advanced solid tumor such as melanoma, head and neck, liver or kidney cancer. The chain has TRBV5-6 and TRBJ1-1, with TRBD1 matching 7 bases. The CDR3 sequence is CASSLYPLDRIETEAFF. CDR3 bases: TGTGCCAGCAGCTTGTATCCCCTGGACAGGATTGAGACTGAAGCTTTCTTT.